These 15 T cell receptor beta chains originate from one sample sequenced in a study of siplizumab effects on memory and regulatory T cells. Assay: immunoSEQ multiplex PCR; the TCRdb copy retains only in-frame clones and omits some. The table records 50,000 or so clones, over 85% of them present only once. The sample was CD8+ T cells sorted from blood. All receptors derive from a human donor in good health.

The chain recombines TRBV19 with TRBJ2-1, with 10 bases fitting TRBD2. This CDR3 is built from 15 residues. The ends lost 2 bases at V and 5 bases at J; junction bases unmatched: 3. The germline CDR1 and CDR2 sequences are LNHDA and SQIVND (reference sequence). In DNA form, the CDR3 reads TGTGCCAGTAGTATAACTAGCGGGATTAACAATGAGCAGTTCTTC. It translates to CASSITSGINNEQFF.

The J gene is TRBJ2-1, the V gene TRBV7-9; TRBD1 matches at 9 bases. This CDR3 comprises 15 residues. V lost 5 bases to trimming and J lost 6 bases; unmatched junction nucleotides: 8. Germline CDR1 SEHNR, CDR2 FQNEAQ (reference sequence). The CDR3 bases are TGTGCCAGCAGCCCCCCCCGGGACAGGGCCAATGAGCAGTTCTTC. This codes for CASSPPRDRANEQFF.

Note on this clone: The sample has other DNA sequences that encode this CDR3 too. V is TRBV10-1 and J is TRBJ2-1; 7 bases line up with TRBD2. From germline, CDR1 is WNHNN and CDR2 SYGVQD (reference sequence). The ends lost 3 bases at V and 5 bases at J; junction bases unmatched: 13. The CDR3 is made up of 17 amino acids. The CDR3 region is CASSDGGLAGEDNEQFF. In DNA form, the CDR3 reads TGCGCCAGCAGTGATGGGGGACTGGCGGGAGAGGACAATGAGCAGTTCTTC.

The gene calls are TRBV27 and TRBJ2-1; TRBD2 aligns across 8 bases. The junction had 2 bases not matched to a gene; V was cut back by 8 bases and J by 2 bases. There are 13 residues in the CDR3. The germline V gene has CDR1 MNHEY and CDR2 SMNVEV (reference sequence). CDR3 sequence reads: CASRLAPYNEQFF. CDR3 coding DNA: TGTGCCAGCCGACTAGCGCCCTACAATGAGCAGTTCTTC.

The chain joins TRBV28 to TRBJ2-1; D remains ambiguous. The CDR3 is 11 residues long. V lost 5 bases and J 6 bases, leaving 5 bases between the germline ends. Germline CDR1 reads MDHEN; CDR2 reads SYDVKM. Here the CDR3 DNA reads TGTGCCAGCAGTGTAACCAATGAGCAGTTCTTC. This translates into CASSVTNEQFF.

The gene calls are TRBV11-3 and TRBJ2-7; no clear D. V was shortened by 0 bases and J by 2 bases, with 5 bases between the two germline ends. This CDR3 is 13 amino acids long. Germline CDR1 SGHNT, CDR2 YENEEA. This CDR3 reads CASSLEGTYEQYF. The CDR3 coding sequence is TGTGCCAGCAGCTTAGAGGGGACCTACGAGCAGTACTTC.

The count of this clone is one. The genes are TRBV29-1 and TRBJ2-7; perhaps TRBD1 as D (6 bases). The germline V gene encodes CDR1 SQVTM and CDR2 ANQGSEA. The V gene lost 4 bases and the J gene lost 2 bases, with 15 bases spanning the gap. The CDR3 is 14 residues long. DNA for the CDR3: TGCAGCGTTGCTCCGACAGGAGACCCCTACGAGCAGTACTTC. Its protein is CSVAPTGDPYEQYF.

The chain combines TRBV2 with TRBJ1-1; 9 positions match TRBD1. Germline V gene sequence: CDR1 SNHLY, CDR2 FYNNEI. This CDR3 has 16 residues. V dropped 1 base and J dropped 0; count of bases not matched to a gene: 3. CDR3 region: CASSEGTGVMNTEAFF. DNA of the CDR3: TGTGCCAGCAGTGAAGGGACAGGGGTTATGAACACTGAAGCTTTCTTT.

This clone was counted many times. J is TRBJ2-2 and V is TRBV11-1; D is ambiguous. The germline V and J ends were trimmed by 1 base and 4 bases, with 7 bases remaining between them. The CDR3 is 14 amino acids. The germline V gene encodes CDR1 SGHAT and CDR2 FQDESV (reference sequence). This CDR3 reads CASSLEVLTGELFF. The CDR3 DNA follows: TGTGCCAGCAGCTTAGAGGTCCTCACCGGGGAGCTGTTTTTT.

This sequence joins TRBV16 and TRBJ2-1, with TRBD2 as a possible D gene (7 bases). V lost 4 bases to trimming and J lost 5 bases, with 15 bases between them. The CDR3 has 15 amino acids. The V gene's germline CDR1 is KGHSY and CDR2 FQNENV. The CDR3 loop reads CASSPPGGHNNEQFF. The CDR3 region has the DNA TGTGCCAGCAGCCCCCCGGGGGGACATAACAATGAGCAGTTCTTC.

V is TRBV5-5 and J is TRBJ2-5; no clear D. CDR1 is SGHKS and CDR2 is YYEKEE in the germline V gene (reference sequence). This CDR3 region has 13 residues. Trimming removed 1 base at V and 0 bases at J, with 4 bases between. CDR3 sequence: CASSLTNQETQYF. CDR3 DNA sequence: TGTGCCAGCAGCTTGACAAACCAAGAGACCCAGTACTTC.

This chain links TRBV7-6 with TRBJ2-1; 10 bases agree with TRBD2. Germline V gives CDR1 SGHVS, CDR2 FNYEAQ. The V and J ends lost 2 bases and 7 bases, in that order; junction bases with no gene match: 8. This CDR3 has 16 amino acids. CDR3 bases: TGTGCCAGCAGCTTAACCCCAGCGGGAGGGAAGAATGAGCAGTTCTTC. This translates into CASSLTPAGGKNEQFF.

The CDR3 loop is CASSDRERGLINQPQHF. In DNA, the CDR3 is TGTGCCAGCAGTGACAGGGAAAGGGGGTTGATCAATCAGCCCCAGCATTTT. The chain couples TRBV2 to TRBJ1-5, with a weak D call TRBD1 (6 bases). Germline CDR1 and CDR2: SNHLY and FYNNEI. Trimming shortened V by 3 bases and J by 3 bases, and 18 bases separated the two germline ends. This CDR3 has 17 amino acids. The full variable domain, its missing parts supplied by reference TRBV2 and TRBJ1-5, is EPEVTQTPSHQVTQMGQEVILRCVPISNHLYFYWYRQILGQKVEFLVSFYNNEISEKSEIFDDQFSVERPDGSNFTLKIRSTKLEDSAMYFCASSDRERGLINQPQHFGDGTRLSIL.

For this clone: Other nucleotide sequences from this sample produce the same CDR3. The chain recombines TRBV5-4 with TRBJ2-1; 7 positions match TRBD1. Germline V CDR1 and CDR2: SGHNT, YYREEE (reference sequence). Trimming took 4 bases from V and 7 from J; bases not matched to a gene: 2. This CDR3 is 12 amino acids long. The CDR3 loop is CASSPTGNEQFF. CDR3 DNA: TGTGCCAGCAGCCCGACAGGGAATGAGCAGTTCTTC.

V usage is TRBV14 and J usage is TRBJ2-7, with 9 positions matching TRBD1. CDR3 length: 15 amino acids. V lost 2 bases to trimming and J lost 5 bases; unmatched junction nucleotides: 7. The germline V gene has CDR1 SGHDN and CDR2 FVKESK. CDR3 loop: CASSQIADRGDEQYF. CDR3 nucleotides: TGTGCCAGCAGCCAAATAGCGGACAGGGGAGACGAGCAGTACTTC.